What follows are 28 T cell receptor beta chains derived from one specimen sequenced in a study of T cells in Graves' hyperthyroidism and ophthalmopathy. Amplification of TCR beta CDR3 regions was performed using RNA transcripts as template. Using the HTBI primer set, a first-round RT-PCR was run on the TCR CDR3. TCRdb called the multiplex PCR reads again in MiXCR, with one record for every CDR3 protein. This sample has around 700,000 distinct CDR3 sequences; around 20% occur once, and the top ten carry approximately 15%. Input material: blood. The source of these receptors is a woman in her forties or fifties with Graves' hyperthyroidism that later progressed to Graves' ophthalmopathy.

This rearrangement joins TRBV19 to TRBJ2-1, with TRBD2 matching 10 bases. Germline trimming cut 6 bases from V and 3 bases from J; bases unmatched to any gene: 5. Germline V gives CDR1 LNHDA, CDR2 SQIVND (reference sequence). CDR3 length: 15 amino acids. Written as DNA, the CDR3 is TGTGCCAGTAGGGTAGCGGGGGGCTTCTACAATGAGCAGTTCTTC. Translating it yields CASRVAGGFYNEQFF.

This clonotype came up a few times. V and J are TRBV10-3 and TRBJ2-1, with D possibly being TRBD1 (6 bases). This CDR3 spans 13 amino acids. CDR1 ENHRY and CDR2 SYGVKD come from the germline V gene. Trimming stripped 11 bases from V and 7 bases from J, with 18 bases between. The chain's CDR3 is CAPRYREVNEQFF. As DNA, the CDR3 is TGTGCCCCCCGGTACAGGGAAGTGAATGAGCAGTTCTTC.

There are many counts of this clonotype. V and J are TRBV10-3 and TRBJ2-7; 9 bases are shared with TRBD2. The length of the CDR3 is 15 residues. The trim removed 5 bases at V and 3 bases at J, leaving 8 bases unmatched. Germline loops: CDR1 ENHRY, CDR2 SYGVKD. CDR3 amino acids: CAISNPGLAFYEQYF. Written as DNA, the CDR3 is TGTGCCATCAGTAATCCGGGACTAGCCTTCTACGAGCAGTACTTC.

This clonotype was detected only a few times. V and J are TRBV5-5 and TRBJ2-2; D not certain. Between the trimmed V and J ends, which lost 0 bases and 1 base, there was a span of 10 bases. CDR1 is SGHKS and CDR2 is YYEKEE in the germline V gene (reference sequence). The CDR3 has 16 residues. Written as DNA, the CDR3 is TGTGCCAGCAGCTTGGCCCCACAACAGAACACCGGGGAGCTGTTTTTT. Protein product: CASSLAPQQNTGELFF.

The sample holds a few counts of this clonotype. V usage is TRBV27 and J usage is TRBJ2-7; 8 bases map to TRBD1. The CDR3 spans 16 residues. V was pared by 6 bases and J by 0 bases, with 10 bases of the junction left unmatched. CDR1 MNHEY and CDR2 SMNVEV come from the germline V gene (reference sequence). CDR3 sequence (DNA): TGTGCCAGCAGCATCGACAGGGGAGAGAGCTCCTACGAGCAGTACTTC. Protein: CASSIDRGESSYEQYF.

J is TRBJ1-3 and V is TRBV7-6, with 12 bases matching TRBD1. Per germline, CDR1 SGHVS and CDR2 FNYEAQ. V lost 5 bases and J lost 7; bases outside the gene matches: 6. The CDR3 has 15 amino acids. The CDR3 is CASSLGTGGENTIYF. The DNA of the CDR3 is TGTGCCAGCAGCCTAGGGACAGGGGGCGAGAACACCATATATTTT. Looking up the rest from reference TRBV7-6 and TRBJ1-3 gives the full variable domain: GAGVSQSPRYKVTKRGQDVALRCDPISGHVSLYWYRQALGQGPEFLTYFNYEAQQDKSGLPNDRFSAERPEGSISTLTIQRTEQRDSAMYRCASSLGTGGENTIYFGEGSWLTVV.

This clonotype appeared a few times. A much larger clone sits a single nucleotide away, making a read error possible. The chain links TRBV7-2 to TRBJ1-2; possible D gene TRBD1, 5 bases. The CDR3 covers 15 residues. Germline values: CDR1 SGHTA, CDR2 FQGNSA. Trimming shortened V by 5 bases and J by 4 bases, and 17 bases separated the two germline ends. In DNA form, the CDR3 reads TGTGCCAGCAGCCCGGGGACCGCCGTCACCTATGGCTACACCTTC. This gives the protein CASSPGTAVTYGYTF.

This clonotype has a handful of counts. This sequence joins TRBV7-2 and TRBJ2-4, with 8 bases that match TRBD1. Germline CDR1 reads SGHTA; CDR2 reads FQGNSA. The CDR3 has 17 amino acids. J lost 4 bases, V lost 1 base, and 9 bases had no gene match. The CDR3 spells CASSLEPPDRGKNIQYF. In DNA, the CDR3 is TGTGCCAGCAGCTTAGAGCCCCCTGACAGGGGAAAAAACATTCAGTACTTC.

This clonotype was seen many times. The chain links TRBV6-1 to TRBJ1-2, with 9 bases lining up with TRBD1. The CDR3 runs 14 residues. The V segment lost 4 bases and the J segment 4 bases; nucleotides outside the gene matches: 4. CDR1 MNHNS and CDR2 SASEGT come from the germline V gene. DNA for the CDR3: TGTGCCAGCAGTGGACAGGGGGGAGTCTATGGCTACACCTTC. It is translated as CASSGQGGVYGYTF.

This clonotype was counted many times. The genes are TRBV6-1 and TRBJ1-1; 7 positions agree with TRBD1. This CDR3 is built from 14 residues. Germline-derived CDR1 and CDR2 are MNHNS and SASEGT. With 5 bases clipped from V and 1 base from J, the junction kept 4 bases outside the gene matches. The CDR3 reads CASSRDSWNTEAFF. As DNA, the CDR3 is TGTGCCAGCAGTCGGGACAGTTGGAACACTGAAGCTTTCTTT.

Ten or more counts support this clonotype. V usage is TRBV11-2 and J usage is TRBJ2-7; 9 bases are shared with TRBD1. Germline V gives CDR1 SGHAT, CDR2 FQNNGV. This CDR3 has 14 residues. The J segment lost 4 bases and the V segment lost 5 bases, leaving 6 bases of the junction unmatched. CDR3 sequence: CASSRTGVLYEQYF. The CDR3 bases are TGTGCCAGCAGCCGGACAGGGGTACTGTACGAGCAGTACTTC.

This clonotype was picked up a small number of times. V gene TRBV12-3 or TRBV12-4 combines with J gene TRBJ2-1; 7 nucleotides agree with TRBD1. J lost 1 base, V lost 6 bases, and 12 bases had no gene match. The CDR3 has 17 residues. CDR3 DNA: TGTGCCAGCAGCTTAAGGCCCCCGGGACAGTCCTACAATGAGCAGTTCTTC. It codes for CASSLRPPGQSYNEQFF.

This clonotype was recorded many times. This chain uses TRBV2 with TRBJ1-5, with a tentative D call TRBD1 (5 bases). V was trimmed by 4 bases and J by 3 bases, leaving 13 bases between them. The CDR3 spans 15 residues. CDR1 is SNHLY and CDR2 is FYNNEI in the germline V gene. The CDR3, as DNA: TGTGCCAGCAGTGTTTTCAGGGCCTCCAATCAGCCCCAGCATTTT. It specifies CASSVFRASNQPQHF. Full variable domain (missing parts from reference TRBV2 and TRBJ1-5): EPEVTQTPSHQVTQMGQEVILRCVPISNHLYFYWYRQILGQKVEFLVSFYNNEISEKSEIFDDQFSVERPDGSNFTLKIRSTKLEDSAMYFCASSVFRASNQPQHFGDGTRLSIL.

This clonotype was recorded only once. Here the CDR3 reads CASRDGRGYEQYF. Written as DNA, the CDR3 is TGTGCCAGCAGAGACGGTCGGGGTTACGAGCAGTACTTC. The chain carries TRBV12-3 or TRBV12-4 and TRBJ2-7, with TRBD2 as a possible D gene (5 bases). The CDR3 contains 13 residues. Deletions cut 6 bases from V and 4 bases from J, with 13 bases between.

On this clonotype itself: A clone one base away is much larger, so this may be a read error. This chain connects TRBV20-1 to TRBJ2-1; 10 positions match TRBD1. Germline assignment: CDR1 DFQATT and CDR2 SNEGSKA (reference sequence). This CDR3 is built from 15 residues. The CDR3 nucleotides are TGCAGTGCTAGTCCCGACAGGGGGCGCTACAATGAGCAGCTCTTC. It specifies CSASPDRGRYNEQLF.

The chain recombines TRBV18 with TRBJ2-3; 10 nucleotides line up with TRBD2. With V trimmed by 1 base and J by 3 bases, 4 bases remained unmatched. Germline V CDR1 and CDR2: KGHSH, LQKENI. The CDR3 contains 16 residues. CDR3 nucleotides: TGTGCCAGCTCACCACGAGCGGGGGGGCAAACAGATACGCAGTATTTT. Its translation: CASSPRAGGQTDTQYF.

This clonotype came up a few times. The gene calls are TRBV20-1 and TRBJ2-2; maybe TRBD2 (5 bases). This CDR3 is built from 15 residues. V dropped 0 bases and J dropped 1 base, with 9 bases sitting between them. Germline CDR1 is DFQATT and CDR2 is SNEGSKA (reference sequence). The CDR3 sequence is CSARDHGVNTGELFF. In DNA form, the CDR3 reads TGCAGTGCTAGAGATCACGGGGTGAACACCGGGGAGCTGTTTTTT.

In its sample, this clonotype was seen many times. The chain is built from TRBV5-1 and TRBJ1-5; TRBD1 agrees at 7 bases. Trimming at V came to 3 bases and at J to 6 bases, leaving 3 bases not matched to a gene. The CDR3 contains 13 residues. CDR1 is SGHRS, CDR2 YFSETQ, per germline. The CDR3 DNA sequence: TGCGCCAGCAGCTCAGGGGACAGTCAGCCCCAGCATTTT. Translation: CASSSGDSQPQHF.

The chain employs TRBV30 and TRBJ2-7; tentatively, D is TRBD1 or TRBD2 (6 bases each). The CDR3 contains 15 residues. Germline CDR1 is GTSNPN and CDR2 is SVGIG (reference sequence). The V end lost 1 base, the J end lost 0 bases, and 13 bases lay between the germline ends. CDR3 amino acids: CAWSGFGGSSYEQYF. CDR3 DNA sequence: TGTGCCTGGAGTGGTTTCGGGGGCAGCTCCTACGAGCAGTACTTC.

This sequence joins TRBV20-1 and TRBJ1-6, with unresolved D. The CDR3 spans 13 residues. Trimming shortened V by 4 bases and J by 6 bases, and 10 bases separated the two germline ends. Germline V gene lookup returns CDR1 DFQATT and CDR2 SNEGSKA (reference sequence). The CDR3 region is CSAIGRSNSPLHF. The DNA for the CDR3 is TGCAGTGCTATAGGACGTTCTAATTCACCCCTCCACTTT.

This clonotype was counted many times. The chain has TRBV7-2 and TRBJ2-3; possibly TRBD2 for D (5 bases). V lost 5 bases and J lost 6, with 21 bases in between. The CDR3 loop spans 16 amino acids. CDR1 and CDR2 (germline): SGHTA, FQGNSA. The CDR3 protein is CASSPRPGVGVDTQYF. DNA of the CDR3: TGTGCCAGCAGCCCCCGCCCCGGGGTCGGAGTCGATACGCAGTATTTT.

There are a few counts of this clonotype. The chain couples TRBV27 to TRBJ1-5; TRBD1 matches 7 bases. The length of the CDR3 is 14 residues. With 5 bases clipped from V and 6 bases from J, the junction kept 7 bases outside the gene matches. Looked up from germline, CDR1 is MNHEY and CDR2 is SMNVEV (reference sequence). In DNA form, the CDR3 reads TGTGCCAGCAGTCCCAGACAGGGTGTTCAGCCCCAGCATTTT. Protein: CASSPRQGVQPQHF.

This rearrangement joins TRBV7-9 to TRBJ2-1, with 8 nucleotides matching TRBD2. Trimming at V came to 0 bases and at J to 3 bases, leaving 7 bases not matched to a gene. Germline CDR1 SEHNR, CDR2 FQNEAQ (reference sequence). The CDR3 runs to 17 residues. This CDR3 is CASSLAARTSLYNEQFF. The CDR3, as DNA: TGTGCCAGCAGCTTAGCGGCAAGGACTAGCCTCTACAATGAGCAGTTCTTC.

V and J are TRBV19 and TRBJ1-5; unclear D gene. The CDR3 contains 15 residues. V was clipped by 3 bases and J by 2 bases, with 11 bases between them. Germline V gives CDR1 LNHDA, CDR2 SQIVND (reference sequence). The chain's CDR3 is CASSIPHGGNQPQHF. The CDR3 region has the DNA TGTGCCAGTAGTATTCCCCATGGAGGCAATCAGCCCCAGCATTTT.

This clonotype came up many times. The chain employs TRBV20-1 and TRBJ2-7; no clear D. The CDR3 runs 9 residues. Germline lookup yields CDR1 DFQATT and CDR2 SNEGSKA (reference sequence). Trimming removed 5 bases from V and 3 bases from J, with 2 bases in between. The CDR3 here is CSAGYEQYF. DNA of the CDR3: TGCAGTGCTGGCTACGAGCAGTACTTC.

This clonotype was recorded a few times. The V gene is TRBV6-1, the J gene TRBJ1-2; D gene ambiguous. This CDR3 region has 17 residues. Germline assignment: CDR1 MNHNS and CDR2 SASEGT. The V and J ends lost 2 bases and 8 bases respectively, with 24 bases between them. CDR3 amino acids: CASSEQIGQAFAQGYTF. CDR3 nucleotides: TGTGCCAGCAGTGAACAAATCGGCCAGGCCTTCGCCCAAGGCTACACCTTC.

At least ten counts were recorded for this clonotype. This chain joins TRBV6-1 and TRBJ2-2, with a weak D call TRBD2 (6 bases). CDR3 length: 14 residues. Germline-derived CDR1 and CDR2 are MNHNS and SASEGT. V gave up 7 bases and J gave up 1 base, with 10 bases separating them. CDR3 region: CASITGVNTGELFF. Here the CDR3 DNA reads TGTGCCAGCATAACGGGAGTGAACACCGGGGAGCTGTTTTTT.

The rearrangement joins TRBV4-1 to TRBJ1-4, with 9 bases identical to TRBD1. The CDR3 is 16 amino acids. Looked up from germline, CDR1 is MGHRA and CDR2 is YSYEKL. The trim removed 4 bases at V and 7 bases at J, leaving 10 bases unmatched. The DNA for the CDR3 is TGCGCCAGCAGCCCGGCCTCCGGGACAGGGAGTGAAAAACTGTTTTTT. This gives the protein CASSPASGTGSEKLFF.